The 30 T cell receptor beta chains presented below share a single source sample, sequenced in a study of T cell clonality in common variable immunodeficiency. Sequencing was performed with immunoSEQ multiplex PCR; in TCRdb, only in-frame clones are kept and a portion is missing. There are around 45,000 clones in the sample, none observed a single time. The sample comprised peripheral blood mononuclear cells. These TCRs come from a person between 18 and 69 years old in good health.

This clone has ten or more counts. The read gets to within 3 residues of the CDR3 end, and the germline J gene fills in the rest. J is TRBJ2-1 and V is TRBV7-3; the D gene could be TRBD1 or TRBD2 (5 bases each). This CDR3 comprises 16 residues. Germline lookup yields CDR1 SGHTA and CDR2 FQGTGA. Deletions cut 0 bases from V and 0 bases from J, with 9 bases between. CDR3 region: CASSLTGESSYNEQFF. The part of the CDR3 DNA that was read is TGTGCCAGCAGCTTAACAGGGGAGAGCTCCTACAATGAG.

This clone has a count of ten or more. Here the CDR3 reads CSAMLRQGALETQYF. The part of the CDR3 DNA that was read is TGCAGTGCCATGCTTAGACAGGGGGCTTTGGAGACC. The chain carries TRBV20-1 and TRBJ2-5; 10 bases fit TRBD1. The CDR3 end lies 3 residues beyond the end of the read and is filled in from the germline J gene. The CDR3 length is 15 residues. V lost 6 bases to trimming and J lost 5 bases; unmatched junction nucleotides: 12. Germline V gene sequence: CDR1 DFQATT, CDR2 SNEGSKA (reference sequence).

This clone occurred many times. The sequence runs out 3 residues before the end of the CDR3; the remainder is reconstructed from the germline J gene. The genes are TRBV30 and TRBJ2-5; 8 bases agree with TRBD2. There are 14 residues in the CDR3. V lost 0 bases and J lost 6; bases outside the gene matches: 6. Germline V gene data show CDR1 as GTSNPN and CDR2 as SVGIG (reference sequence). CDR3 sequence: CAWSVGGASKTQYF. The DNA read from the CDR3 is TGTGCCTGGAGTGTCGGGGGGGCCTCGAAGACC.

The CDR3 sequence: CASRGGQGEPPLFF. The sequenced CDR3 bases are TGTGCCAGCAGGGGGGGACAGGGTGAACCACCG. This chain links TRBV6-2 or TRBV6-3 with TRBJ2-2; 9 nucleotides line up with TRBD1. The missing CDR3 end, 3 residues past where the read stops, is filled in from the germline J gene. The CDR3 has 14 residues. Germline V CDR1 and CDR2: MNHEY, SVGEGT.

This clone was recorded at least ten times. The read terminates 3 residues before the CDR3 end, so the remaining end is supplied by the germline J gene. The chain is built from TRBV30 and TRBJ2-3; 13 nucleotides align to TRBD2. V trimming: 4 bases; J trimming: 5 bases; junction bases outside the gene matches: 15. Germline values: CDR1 GTSNPN, CDR2 SVGIG (reference sequence). The CDR3 runs 18 residues. The sequenced part of the CDR3 DNA is TGTGCCTGGATGAGGGGACAATCGACTAGCGGGGGGCGAGATACG. This gives the protein CAWMRGQSTSGGRDT. The CDR3 in its entirety is CAWMRGQSTSGGRDTQYF.

This clone came up many times. The read terminates 3 residues ahead of where the CDR3 ends, so the germline J gene completes it. This rearrangement joins TRBV18 to TRBJ2-7; possibly TRBD1 for D (6 bases). From germline, CDR1 is KGHSH and CDR2 LQKENI. There are 14 residues in the CDR3. V dropped 0 bases and J dropped 2 bases, with 8 bases sitting between them. Partial CDR3 DNA: TGTGCCAGCTCACCACCGGACAGTCCCTACGAG. Residues: CASSPPDSPYE. The full CDR3 protein reads CASSPPDSPYEQYF.

At least ten counts were recorded for this clone. The observed sequence ends 3 residues before the CDR3 terminus, with the missing tail filled in from the germline J gene. This sequence joins TRBV7-8 and TRBJ2-3, with D unresolved. Germline assignment: CDR1 SGHVS and CDR2 FQNEAQ. Trimming removed 2 bases at V and 0 bases at J, with 9 bases between. The CDR3 length is 15 residues. The sequenced part of the CDR3 DNA is TGTGCCAGCAGCTTAATTGGTCTAAGCACAGATACG. This codes for CASSLIGLSTDT. The full CDR3 protein is CASSLIGLSTDTQYF.

This clone was observed many times. The observed sequence ends 3 residues before the CDR3 terminus, with the missing tail filled in from the germline J gene. V and J are TRBV2 and TRBJ1-2; D is uncertain. The germline gives CDR1 SNHLY, CDR2 FYNNEI. The germline V and J ends were trimmed by 6 bases and 3 bases, with 14 bases remaining between them. The CDR3 is 14 amino acids. CDR3 in amino acids: CASRGDSLHYGYTF. The part of the CDR3 DNA that was read is TGTGCCAGCAGAGGAGACTCCTTACACTATGGC.

This clone was counted many times. The read gets to within 3 residues of the CDR3 end, and the germline J gene fills in the rest. This chain uses TRBV4-2 with TRBJ1-1; D is possibly TRBD1 (5 bases). The germline gives CDR1 LGHNA, CDR2 YNFKEQ. V lost 3 bases to trimming and J lost 0 bases, with 14 bases between them. The CDR3 is 16 amino acids. CDR3 protein: CASSQGIGAVNTEAFF. The CDR3 bases that were read are TGTGCCAGCAGCCAGGGGATAGGGGCGGTGAACACTGAA.

This clone was seen at least ten times. The CDR3 goes on 3 residues after the read ends, and that part is filled in from the germline J gene. This rearrangement joins TRBV6-1 to TRBJ1-5, with 7 bases aligning to TRBD1. The CDR3 length is 15 residues. The trim removed 4 bases at V and 5 bases at J, leaving 8 bases unmatched. Germline V CDR1 and CDR2: MNHNS, SASEGT. The CDR3 is CASSAFEGAYQPQHF. CDR3 bases read: TGTGCCAGCAGTGCCTTCGAGGGGGCGTATCAGCCC.

This clone has at least ten counts. The CDR3 end is not reached by the read, which stops 3 residues before it; the germline J gene fills it in. The genes are TRBV12-3 or TRBV12-4 and TRBJ1-5; perhaps TRBD1 as D (5 bases). The CDR3 runs 14 residues. The V end was cut by 5 bases, the J end by 4 bases, with 12 bases between. CDR3 sequence reads: CASSGGVLNQPQHF. CDR3 DNA, as far as it was read: TGTGCCAGCAGTGGAGGGGTTCTTAATCAGCCC.

This clone was found many times. The CDR3 end lies 3 residues beyond the end of the read and is filled in from the germline J gene. The chain carries TRBV7-2 and TRBJ2-2; 7 positions match TRBD1. V shed 7 bases, J shed 7 bases, and the junction held 9 bases outside the gene matches. The CDR3 length is 14 residues. The germline CDR1 and CDR2 sequences are SGHTA and FQGNSA. The part of the CDR3 DNA that was read is TGTGCCAGCAACCTAATCAGGGGGAACGGGGAG. Translated, it gives CASNLIRGNGE. The whole CDR3 sequence reads CASNLIRGNGELFF. Complete variable domain (other parts from reference TRBV7-2 and TRBJ2-2): GAGVSQSPSNKVTEKGKDVELRCDPISGHTALYWYRQSLGQGLEFLIYFQGNSAPDKSGLPSDRFSAERTGGSVSTLTIQRTQQEDSAVYLCASNLIRGNGELFFGEGSRLTVL.

At least ten counts were recorded for this clone. The CDR3 extends 3 residues past the end of the read, so its final part is completed from the germline J gene. The V gene is TRBV15, the J gene TRBJ2-2; the D gene is possibly TRBD1 (5 bases). This CDR3 spans 14 amino acids. CDR1 and CDR2 from the germline V gene are LNHNV and YYDKDF (reference sequence). CDR3 in amino acids: CATSPRAGANVLFF. The CDR3 bases that were read are TGTGCCACTTCCCCCAGGGCTGGGGCCAACGTG.

This clone came up many times. Read data end 3 residues before the CDR3 end; the end is taken from the germline J gene. The J gene is TRBJ2-1, the V gene TRBV2; TRBD2 agrees at 9 bases. Germline CDR1 is SNHLY and CDR2 is FYNNEI. This CDR3 has 16 residues. V shed 8 bases, J shed 7 bases, and the junction held 15 bases outside the gene matches. CDR3 bases read: TGTGCCAGCCTAAAGACGTACACTAGCGGGTTAAATGAG. Residues: CASLKTYTSGLNE. The CDR3 in full is CASLKTYTSGLNEQFF.

The CDR3 sequence is CASSPTGQGLSDNEQFF. The sequenced part of the CDR3 DNA is TGTGCCAGCTCACCTACCGGACAGGGTCTTTCTGATAATGAG. V usage is TRBV18 and J usage is TRBJ2-1; 8 bases fit TRBD1. The DNA ends 3 residues before the CDR3 does, and the rest of the CDR3 is filled in from the germline J gene. Germline lookup yields CDR1 KGHSH and CDR2 LQKENI. CDR3 length equals 17 residues. Trimming cost V 3 bases and J 7 bases; bases outside gene matches: 14. Using reference TRBV18 and TRBJ2-1 for the parts outside the CDR3, the full variable domain is NAGVMQNPRHLVRRRGQEARLRCSPMKGHSHVYWYRQLPEEGLKFMVYLQKENIIDESGMPKERFSAEFPKEGPSILRIQQVVRGDSAAYFCASSPTGQGLSDNEQFFGPGTRLTVL.

This clone was seen repeatedly, ten times or more. The CDR3 is cut off 3 residues early in the read; its end comes from the germline J gene. The rearrangement uses TRBV7-9 and TRBJ1-1; D is unresolved. CDR3 size: 14 residues. In germline, CDR1 is SEHNR, CDR2 FQNEAQ (reference sequence). V was pared by 0 bases and J by 1 base, with 6 bases between. The CDR3 loop reads CASSLASGNTEAFF. CDR3 DNA (partial): TGTGCCAGCAGCTTAGCTTCAGGGAACACTGAA.

With respect to this clone: The read halts 3 residues ahead of the CDR3 end, with the missing end drawn from the germline J gene. The chain recombines TRBV7-9 with TRBJ1-2; maybe TRBD1 (5 bases). Germline V gene data show CDR1 as SEHNR and CDR2 as FQNEAQ (reference sequence). V lost 1 base to trimming and J lost 3 bases, with 9 bases between them. The CDR3 is made up of 14 amino acids. The CDR3 loop reads CASSLGQRHYGYTF. The CDR3 bases that were read are TGTGCCAGCAGCTTAGGACAGCGCCACTATGGC.

This clone was counted at least ten times. Read coverage stops 3 residues before the CDR3 terminus; the germline J gene supplies the remainder. V and J are TRBV5-1 and TRBJ1-2; 7 nucleotides align to TRBD1. Germline values: CDR1 SGHRS, CDR2 YFSETQ. CDR3 length: 15 residues. V lost 1 base and J lost 4; bases outside the gene matches: 7. CDR3 region: CASSLSQGEGYGYTF. The CDR3 DNA, read in part, is TGCGCCAGCAGCTTGTCGCAGGGGGAAGGCTATGGC.

This clone was counted at least ten times. From the germline J gene comes the end of the CDR3, since the read stops 3 residues before it. V and J are TRBV20-1 and TRBJ1-5; TRBD1 is a possible D gene (5 bases). Trimming took off 7 bases at V and 7 bases at J, with 14 bases between the two ends. CDR1 is DFQATT, CDR2 SNEGSKA, per germline (reference sequence). CDR3 length: 12 residues. The covered CDR3 bases are TGCAGTGTCGGCAGGGAAGGACAGCCC. Residues: CSVGREGQP. Given in full, the CDR3 is CSVGREGQPQHF.

This clone showed up many times. The sequenced fragment ends 3 residues before the CDR3 boundary, so the rest is inferred from the germline J gene. The genes are TRBV30 and TRBJ1-2; D is uncertain. CDR3 length: 14 amino acids. From germline, CDR1 is GTSNPN and CDR2 SVGIG (reference sequence). The CDR3 loop reads CAWSTPLVGLGYTF. CDR3 bases read: TGTGCCTGGTCAACCCCCTTGGTTGGGCTCGGC.

There are many counts of this clone. The CDR3 extends 3 residues past the end of the read, so its final part is completed from the germline J gene. The chain employs TRBV5-1 and TRBJ1-2; 10 positions agree with TRBD1. The CDR3 runs 17 residues. V was pared by 3 bases and J by 2 bases, with 10 bases of the junction left unmatched. CDR1 is SGHRS and CDR2 is YFSETQ in the germline V gene. The chain's CDR3 is CASSWGQGSRDNYGYTF. Incomplete CDR3 DNA: TGCGCCAGCAGCTGGGGACAGGGGTCAAGGGACAACTATGGC. Full variable domain (remainder filled in from reference TRBV5-1 and TRBJ1-2): KAGVTQTPRYLIKTRGQQVTLSCSPISGHRSVSWYQQTPGQGLQFLFEYFSETQRNKGNFPGRFSGRQFSNSRSEMNVSTLELGDSALYLCASSWGQGSRDNYGYTFGSGTRLTVV.

This clone was seen ten or more times. The observed sequence ends 3 residues before the CDR3 terminus, with the missing tail filled in from the germline J gene. The rearrangement links TRBV15 to TRBJ2-2; tentative D call: TRBD2 (6 bases). This CDR3 contains 15 residues. V was clipped by 6 bases and J by 3 bases, with 14 bases between them. Germline-derived CDR1 and CDR2 are LNHNV and YYDKDF (reference sequence). The sequenced CDR3 bases are TGTGCCACCAGAATCATCGGGGGAGACACCGGGGAG. Residues: CATRIIGGDTGE. The entire CDR3 sequence reads CATRIIGGDTGELFF.

The sample holds many counts of this clone. With the read ending 3 residues before the CDR3 end, the germline J gene is used to fill in that end. The chain couples TRBV7-8 to TRBJ1-6, with 9 nucleotides matching TRBD1. From germline, CDR1 is SGHVS and CDR2 FQNEAQ. After removal of 0 bases from V and 6 bases from J, the junction contained 0 bases not matched to a gene. The CDR3 covers 15 residues. The CDR3 sequence is CASSLAGQGNSPLHF. The DNA read from the CDR3 is TGTGCCAGCAGCTTAGCGGGACAGGGTAATTCACCC.

This clone was seen repeatedly, ten times or more. From the germline J gene comes the end of the CDR3, since the read stops 3 residues before it. The gene calls are TRBV6-1 and TRBJ2-1; perhaps TRBD1 as D (6 bases). V lost 1 base to trimming and J lost 2 bases, with 9 bases between them. CDR1 is MNHNS, CDR2 SASEGT, per germline. CDR3 size: 15 residues. The CDR3 protein is CASSEGGQAYNEQFF. The sequenced part of the CDR3 DNA is TGTGCCAGCAGTGAAGGGGGACAAGCCTACAATGAG.

This clone came up many times. With the read ending 3 residues before the CDR3 end, the germline J gene is used to fill in that end. The chain uses TRBV2 and TRBJ2-5, with 9 nucleotides matching TRBD1. CDR1 SNHLY and CDR2 FYNNEI come from the germline V gene. There are 15 residues in the CDR3. V gave up 7 bases and J gave up 5 bases; unmatched junction bases: 11. The CDR3 bases that were read are TGTGCCAGCACGCCCCTTGGGACAGGGCAGGAGACC. This codes for CASTPLGTGQET. The CDR3 reads in full as CASTPLGTGQETQYF.

The table lists this clone with many counts. Read sequence stops 3 residues before the CDR3 end, and the germline J gene provides the missing end. The genes are TRBV19 and TRBJ1-2, with no clear D. Germline V gene sequence: CDR1 LNHDA, CDR2 SQIVND (reference sequence). The CDR3 covers 11 residues. V was pared by 10 bases and J by 2 bases, with 8 bases between. The CDR3 here is CATTENYGYTF. Partial CDR3 DNA: TGTGCCACAACAGAGAACTATGGC. Supplemented by reference TRBV19 and TRBJ1-2, the full variable domain reads DGGITQSPKYLFRKEGQNVTLSCEQNLNHDAMYWYRQDPGQGLRLIYYSQIVNDFQKGDIAEGYSVSREKKESFPLTVTSAQKNPTAFYLCATTENYGYTFGSGTRLTVV.

This clone has just a few counts. The CDR3 end falls 3 residues outside the read, so it is completed with the germline J gene. The chain links TRBV13 to TRBJ2-7; tentative D call: TRBD2 (6 bases). Germline assignment: CDR1 PRHDT and CDR2 FYEKMQ (reference sequence). Trimming pared 0 bases from V and 3 bases from J, leaving 12 bases between. The CDR3 loop spans 15 amino acids. The CDR3: CASSLGGGVDYEQYF. The part of the CDR3 DNA that was read is TGTGCCAGCAGCTTAGGAGGCGGGGTTGACTACGAG.

This clone has ten or more counts. The read halts 3 residues ahead of the CDR3 end, with the missing end drawn from the germline J gene. The chain joins TRBV20-1 to TRBJ2-7, with 11 bases lining up with TRBD2. Germline V gene lookup returns CDR1 DFQATT and CDR2 SNEGSKA (reference sequence). This CDR3 contains 15 residues. The J segment lost 3 bases and the V segment lost 6 bases, leaving 10 bases of the junction unmatched. This chain's CDR3 is CSAANPSGRNYEQYF. Incomplete CDR3 DNA: TGCAGTGCAGCCAACCCTAGCGGGAGGAACTACGAG.

As to this clone: With the read ending 3 residues before the CDR3 end, the germline J gene is used to fill in that end. The chain combines TRBV10-1 with TRBJ2-7; D perhaps matches TRBD1 (6 bases). There are 15 residues in the CDR3. V lost 3 bases and J lost 3, with 15 bases in between. Germline V lookup: CDR1 WNHNN, CDR2 SYGVQD (reference sequence). The sequenced part of the CDR3 DNA is TGCGCCAGCAGTGACGTACAGGGCGTTGGCTACGAG. Its protein product is CASSDVQGVGYE. The full CDR3 sequence reads CASSDVQGVGYEQYF.

This clone was detected many times. With the read ending 3 residues before the CDR3 end, the germline J gene is used to fill in that end. The genes are TRBV7-9 and TRBJ2-3; D uncertain. The CDR3 runs to 12 residues. Germline V CDR1 and CDR2: SEHNR, FQNEAQ (reference sequence). V lost 4 bases and J 4 bases, leaving 6 bases between the germline ends. CDR3 residues: CASSSISDTQYF. The CDR3 DNA, read in part, is TGTGCCAGCAGCTCTATATCAGATACG. The entire variable domain, with the rest obtained from reference TRBV7-9 and TRBJ2-3, is as follows: DTGVSQNPRHKITKRGQNVTFRCDPISEHNRLYWYRQTLGQGPEFLTYFQNEAQLEKSRLLSDRFSAERPKGSFSTLEIQRTEQGDSAMYLCASSSISDTQYFGPGTRLTVL.